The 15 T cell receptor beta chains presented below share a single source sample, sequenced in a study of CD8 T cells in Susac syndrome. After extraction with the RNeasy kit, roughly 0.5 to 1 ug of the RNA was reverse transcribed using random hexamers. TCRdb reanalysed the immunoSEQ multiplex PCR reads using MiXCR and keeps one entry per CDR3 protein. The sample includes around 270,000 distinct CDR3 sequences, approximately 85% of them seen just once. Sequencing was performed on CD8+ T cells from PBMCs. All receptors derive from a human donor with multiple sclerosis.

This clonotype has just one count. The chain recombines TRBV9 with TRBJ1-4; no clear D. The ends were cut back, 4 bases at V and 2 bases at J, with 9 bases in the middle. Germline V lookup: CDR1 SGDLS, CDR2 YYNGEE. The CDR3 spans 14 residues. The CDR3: CASSSRATNEKLFF. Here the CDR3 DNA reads TGTGCCAGCAGCTCGAGGGCGACTAATGAAAAACTGTTTTTT.

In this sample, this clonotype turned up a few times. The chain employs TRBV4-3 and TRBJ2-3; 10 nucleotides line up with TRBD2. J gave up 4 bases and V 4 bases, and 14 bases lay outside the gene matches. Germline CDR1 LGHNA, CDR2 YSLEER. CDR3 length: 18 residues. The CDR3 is CASSPGRLLAGSADTQYF. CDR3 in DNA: TGCGCCAGCAGCCCAGGGAGATTACTAGCGGGATCGGCAGATACGCAGTATTTT.

DNA for the CDR3: TGCGCCAGCAGCTTATATTCCAGCGAACAAGAGACCCAGTACTTC. This encodes CASSLYSSEQETQYF. The rearrangement joins TRBV5-1 to TRBJ2-5; D is unclear. The CDR3 has 15 amino acids. V lost 2 bases and J 2 bases, leaving 13 bases between the germline ends. Germline-derived CDR1 and CDR2 are SGHRS and YFSETQ.

The CDR3 DNA reads TGTGCCAGCAGCGCGCCCCGGGGGGGCGCAGGTACCGGGGAGCTGTTTTTT. This gives the protein CASSAPRGGAGTGELFF. The gene calls are TRBV5-4 and TRBJ2-2; 8 bases match TRBD2. Germline assignment: CDR1 SGHNT and CDR2 YYREEE (reference sequence). The CDR3 runs to 17 residues. The J segment lost 5 bases and the V segment lost 4 bases, leaving 13 bases of the junction unmatched.

CDR3 in DNA: TGTGCCAGCAGTTACGGAGGGCACTACGAGCAGTACTTC. This sequence encodes CASSYGGHYEQYF. The chain links TRBV6-5 to TRBJ2-7, with D maybe TRBD2 (6 bases). With 2 bases removed from V and 3 bases from J, the gap between germline ends came to 8 bases. CDR1 and CDR2 (germline): MNHEY, SVGAGI. The CDR3 has 13 amino acids.

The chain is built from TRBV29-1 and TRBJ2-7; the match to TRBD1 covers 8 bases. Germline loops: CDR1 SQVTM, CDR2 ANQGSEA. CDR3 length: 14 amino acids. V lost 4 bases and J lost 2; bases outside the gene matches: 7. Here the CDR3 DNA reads TGCAGCGTTGGGGTGACAGGGGTTACCTACGAGCAGTACTTC. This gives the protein CSVGVTGVTYEQYF.

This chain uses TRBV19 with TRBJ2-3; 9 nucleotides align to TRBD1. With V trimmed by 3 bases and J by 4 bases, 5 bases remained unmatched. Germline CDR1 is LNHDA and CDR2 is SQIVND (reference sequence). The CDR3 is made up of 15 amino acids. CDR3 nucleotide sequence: TGTGCCAGTAGTATCACCGGGACAGGGTCAGATACGCAGTATTTT. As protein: CASSITGTGSDTQYF. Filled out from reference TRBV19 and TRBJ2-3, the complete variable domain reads DGGITQSPKYLFRKEGQNVTLSCEQNLNHDAMYWYRQDPGQGLRLIYYSQIVNDFQKGDIAEGYSVSREKKESFPLTVTSAQKNPTAFYLCASSITGTGSDTQYFGPGTRLTVL.

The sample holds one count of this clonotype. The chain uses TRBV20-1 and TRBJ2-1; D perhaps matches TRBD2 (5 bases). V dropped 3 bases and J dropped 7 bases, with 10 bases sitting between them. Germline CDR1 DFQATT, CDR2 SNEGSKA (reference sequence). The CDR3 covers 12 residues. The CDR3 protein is CSASMVANEQFF. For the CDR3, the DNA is TGCAGTGCTAGCATGGTAGCGAATGAGCAGTTCTTC.

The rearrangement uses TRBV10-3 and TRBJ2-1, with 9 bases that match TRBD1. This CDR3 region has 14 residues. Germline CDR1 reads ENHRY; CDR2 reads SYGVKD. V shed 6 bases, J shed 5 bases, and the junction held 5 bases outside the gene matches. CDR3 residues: CAISGQGTNNEQFF. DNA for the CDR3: TGTGCCATCAGCGGACAGGGGACTAACAATGAGCAGTTCTTC.

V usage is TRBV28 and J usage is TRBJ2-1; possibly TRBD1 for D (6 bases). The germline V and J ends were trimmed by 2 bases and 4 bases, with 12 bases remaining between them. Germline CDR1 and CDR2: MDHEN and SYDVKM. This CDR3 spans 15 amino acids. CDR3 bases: TGTGCCAGCAGTTTACCGGGGACACATTACAATGAGCAGTTCTTC. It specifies CASSLPGTHYNEQFF.

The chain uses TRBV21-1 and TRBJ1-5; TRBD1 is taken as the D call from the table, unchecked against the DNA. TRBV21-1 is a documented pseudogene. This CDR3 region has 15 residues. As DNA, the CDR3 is TGTGCCAGCAGCCCCCAGGGAACGATGGGTCAGCCCCAGCATTTT. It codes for CASSPQGTMGQPQHF.

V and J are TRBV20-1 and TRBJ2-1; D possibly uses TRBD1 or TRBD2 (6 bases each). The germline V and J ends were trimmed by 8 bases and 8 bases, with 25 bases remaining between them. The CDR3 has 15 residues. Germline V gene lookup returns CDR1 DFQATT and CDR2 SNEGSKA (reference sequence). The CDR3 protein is CSPGGGARTLDEQFF. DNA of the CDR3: TGCAGTCCCGGAGGGGGAGCCCGAACCCTCGATGAGCAGTTCTTC.

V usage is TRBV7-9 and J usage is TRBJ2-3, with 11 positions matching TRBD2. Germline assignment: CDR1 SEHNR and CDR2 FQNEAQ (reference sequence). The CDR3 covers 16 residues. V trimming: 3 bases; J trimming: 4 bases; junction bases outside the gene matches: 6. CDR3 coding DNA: TGTGCCAGCAGCTTCTCTAGCGGGAGGTCCGCAGATACGCAGTATTTT. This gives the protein CASSFSSGRSADTQYF.

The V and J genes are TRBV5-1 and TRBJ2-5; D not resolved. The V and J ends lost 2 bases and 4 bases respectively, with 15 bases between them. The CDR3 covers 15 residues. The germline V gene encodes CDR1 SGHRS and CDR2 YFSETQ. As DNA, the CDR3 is TGCGCCAGCAGCTTACAAGCAACCGGTTCAGAGACCCAGTACTTC. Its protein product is CASSLQATGSETQYF.

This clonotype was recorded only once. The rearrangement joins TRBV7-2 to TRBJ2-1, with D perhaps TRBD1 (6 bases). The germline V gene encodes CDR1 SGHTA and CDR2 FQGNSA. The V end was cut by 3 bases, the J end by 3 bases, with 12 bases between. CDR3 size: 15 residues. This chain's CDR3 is CASSFLRGIYNEQFF. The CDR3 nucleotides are TGTGCCAGCAGCTTTTTGAGGGGGATCTACAATGAGCAGTTCTTC.